The 18 T cell receptor beta chains reported below all come from one sample, sequenced in a study of OX40 agonist ivuxolimab in advanced cancers. Preparation of the library involved the immunoSEQ multiplex PCR assay. TCRdb retrieved this table from immuneACCESS and kept in-frame rearrangements only. Not all clones are present; in checked studies, unresolved V genes account for under half, and no reason is known for the remainder. For this sample there are 60,000 to 65,000 clones; approximately 80% appear just once. Under 2% of the sample goes to the ten largest clones. The sequencing used CD4+ or CD8+ T cells sorted from blood, collected in a trial of the OX40 agonist ivuxolimab. The receptors were sampled from an adult with an advanced solid tumor such as melanoma, head and neck, liver or kidney cancer.

This chain uses TRBV2 with TRBJ1-6; 8 bases match TRBD1. Trimming at V came to 1 base and at J to 14 bases, leaving 4 bases not matched to a gene. CDR3 length: 13 residues. CDR1 is SNHLY and CDR2 is FYNNEI in the germline V gene. CDR3 in DNA: TGTGCCAGCAGTGAAGAGGGACAGGCATCCCTCCACTTT. This encodes CASSEEGQASLHF.

This clone was counted a single time. Within the sample, other DNA sequences also encode this same CDR3. The chain recombines TRBV10-3 with TRBJ1-2, with D perhaps matching TRBD1 (6 bases). Per the germline V gene, CDR1 is ENHRY and CDR2 is SYGVKD. The CDR3 sequence is 13 residues long. V was pared by 5 bases and J by 6 bases, with 13 bases between. The CDR3 loop is CAISPTGSDGYTF. The CDR3 nucleotides read TGTGCCATCAGTCCGACAGGTTCGGATGGCTACACCTTC.

The chain has TRBV27 and TRBJ2-5; no definite D call. Germline assignment: CDR1 MNHEY and CDR2 SMNVEV (reference sequence). The V gene lost 6 bases and the J gene lost 0 bases, with 8 bases spanning the gap. CDR3 length equals 13 residues. The CDR3 reads CASRPANQETQYF. The CDR3 DNA is TGTGCCAGCAGACCGGCTAACCAAGAGACCCAGTACTTC.

The chain couples TRBV9 to TRBJ1-4; D is uncertain. Germline V gives CDR1 SGDLS, CDR2 YYNGEE. The V end was cut by 2 bases, the J end by 8 bases, with 13 bases between. The CDR3 extends over 14 amino acids. The DNA of the CDR3 is TGTGCCAGCAGCGTGGGAACCCAATGGGAAAAACTGTTTTTT. Translation gives CASSVGTQWEKLFF.

Notes on this clone: The sample contains more than one DNA sequence encoding this CDR3. The gene calls are TRBV2 and TRBJ1-5, with D hard to call. The CDR3 covers 12 residues. The ends were cut back, 6 bases at V and 1 base at J, with 4 bases in the middle. The germline V gene has CDR1 SNHLY and CDR2 FYNNEI. CDR3 protein: CASRDSNQPQHF. The CDR3 DNA reads as TGTGCCAGCAGGGACAGCAATCAGCCCCAGCATTTT.

The chain combines TRBV7-8 with TRBJ2-7; 13 nucleotides match TRBD2. The CDR3 is made up of 15 amino acids. The V gene's germline CDR1 is SGHVS and CDR2 FQNEAQ. Trimming took 4 bases from V and 1 from J; bases not matched to a gene: 1. The CDR3 spells CASSWTSGGSYEQYF. In DNA, the CDR3 is TGTGCCAGCAGCTGGACTAGCGGGGGTTCCTACGAGCAGTACTTC.

The table lists this clone with a few counts. The rearrangement links TRBV7-2 to TRBJ1-5, with a weak D call TRBD1 (5 bases). The V gene's germline CDR1 is SGHTA and CDR2 FQGNSA. Trimming removed 5 bases at V and 5 bases at J, with 16 bases between. CDR3 size: 15 residues. The CDR3 DNA follows: TGTGCCAGCAGCCCACAATCCGGGACGGATCAGCCCCAGCATTTT. Translating it yields CASSPQSGTDQPQHF.

This clone has more than one count but fewer than ten. The chain couples TRBV2 to TRBJ1-2; D unclear. The CDR3 spans 12 residues. CDR1 SNHLY and CDR2 FYNNEI come from the germline V gene. V was shortened by 6 bases and J by 0 bases, with 5 bases between the two germline ends. The CDR3 protein is CASSPSNYGYTF. The CDR3 DNA reads as TGTGCCAGCAGCCCCTCTAACTATGGCTACACCTTC.

This sequence joins TRBV11-3 and TRBJ2-1, with D possibly matching TRBD2 (6 bases). Per the germline V gene, CDR1 is SGHNT and CDR2 is YENEEA. The CDR3 runs 15 residues. V lost 6 bases to trimming and J lost 1 base, with 13 bases between them. This chain's CDR3 is CASSPGTQSYNEQFF. Written as DNA, the CDR3 is TGTGCCAGCAGTCCGGGGACTCAGTCCTACAATGAGCAGTTCTTC.

V is TRBV7-2 and J is TRBJ1-2; a weak D match, TRBD1 (5 bases). CDR3 size: 14 residues. Trimming removed 5 bases from V and 5 bases from J, with 15 bases in between. Looked up from germline, CDR1 is SGHTA and CDR2 is FQGNSA. As DNA, the CDR3 is TGTGCCAGCAGCCCCACGGGGCCAGGGTATGGCTACACCTTC. The encoded protein is CASSPTGPGYGYTF.

The V call is TRBV6-5, the J call TRBJ2-7; 7 bases are a match to TRBD1. The CDR3 totals 14 residues. Looked up from germline, CDR1 is MNHEY and CDR2 is SVGAGI. V lost 4 bases, J lost 2 bases, and 5 bases stayed unmatched. The CDR3 spells CASSFPDRPYEQYF. The CDR3 DNA is TGTGCCAGCAGTTTCCCGGACAGGCCCTACGAGCAGTACTTC.

The CDR3 nucleotides read TGTGCCAGCAGTGAACTTGCAGGCCCCTCCTACGAGCAGTACGTC. Residues: CASSELAGPSYEQYV. The genes are TRBV2 and TRBJ2-7, with D hard to call. The germline V gene encodes CDR1 SNHLY and CDR2 FYNNEI. This CDR3 has 15 amino acids. Trimming left V 2 bases short and J 0 bases short, with 11 bases between.

A few counts support this clone. This chain connects TRBV7-9 to TRBJ1-4, with a possible D match to TRBD1 (6 bases). V lost 0 bases to trimming and J lost 8 bases, with 16 bases between them. The CDR3 contains 16 residues. Germline assignment: CDR1 SEHNR and CDR2 FQNEAQ (reference sequence). The DNA of the CDR3 is TGTGCCAGCAGCTTAGCCCCGAGGGGGGGAAGAGAAAAACTGTTTTTT. Its protein product is CASSLAPRGGREKLFF.

This clone was observed a single time. This chain joins TRBV6-6 and TRBJ2-3, with D tentatively TRBD1 or TRBD2 (6 bases each). Germline CDR1 and CDR2: MNHNY and SVGAGI (reference sequence). The ends were cut back, 10 bases at V and 4 bases at J, with 21 bases in the middle. The CDR3 totals 15 residues. The CDR3 spells CATRGEFLGADTQYF. CDR3 bases: TGTGCCACGAGGGGGGAATTCCTAGGGGCAGATACGCAGTATTTT.

V and J are TRBV5-4 and TRBJ2-5; TRBD1 matches 8 bases. Per germline, CDR1 SGHNT and CDR2 YYREEE (reference sequence). The CDR3 sequence is 15 residues long. The V gene end was trimmed by 3 bases and the J gene end by 5 bases; junction bases not matched to a gene: 9. CDR3 sequence reads: CASSSPTGARETQYF. The CDR3 region has the DNA TGTGCCAGCAGCTCCCCGACAGGGGCGAGGGAGACCCAGTACTTC. The full variable domain, rest sourced from reference TRBV5-4 and TRBJ2-5, is ETGVTQSPTHLIKTRGQQVTLRCSSQSGHNTVSWYQQALGQGPQFIFQYYREEENGRGNFPPRFSGLQFPNYSSELNVNALELDDSALYLCASSSPTGARETQYFGPGTRLLVL.

The chain links TRBV6-5 to TRBJ2-1; maybe TRBD2 (5 bases). Germline V gene lookup returns CDR1 MNHEY and CDR2 SVGAGI. V was shortened by 4 bases and J by 6 bases, with 7 bases between the two germline ends. The CDR3 covers 12 residues. CDR3 protein: CASSWAGNEQFF. In DNA, the CDR3 is TGTGCCAGCAGTTGGGCGGGCAATGAGCAGTTCTTC.

This chain uses TRBV10-3 with TRBJ2-3; TRBD1 agrees at 9 bases. Germline CDR1 and CDR2: ENHRY and SYGVKD. With V trimmed by 10 bases and J by 5 bases, 16 bases remained unmatched. This CDR3 has 16 residues. The CDR3 DNA reads as TGTGCCACCGGTCGCACGGAGACAGGGGGGCAAGATACGCAGTATTTT. This codes for CATGRTETGGQDTQYF.

V and J are TRBV6-5 and TRBJ2-2; 11 bases fit TRBD2. The germline V gene encodes CDR1 MNHEY and CDR2 SVGAGI. The CDR3 loop spans 16 amino acids. V was pared by 3 bases and J by 1 base, with 1 base of the junction left unmatched. Written as DNA, the CDR3 is TGTGCCAGCAGTTATGGGACTAGCGGGAACACCGGGGAGCTGTTTTTT. Its translation is CASSYGTSGNTGELFF.